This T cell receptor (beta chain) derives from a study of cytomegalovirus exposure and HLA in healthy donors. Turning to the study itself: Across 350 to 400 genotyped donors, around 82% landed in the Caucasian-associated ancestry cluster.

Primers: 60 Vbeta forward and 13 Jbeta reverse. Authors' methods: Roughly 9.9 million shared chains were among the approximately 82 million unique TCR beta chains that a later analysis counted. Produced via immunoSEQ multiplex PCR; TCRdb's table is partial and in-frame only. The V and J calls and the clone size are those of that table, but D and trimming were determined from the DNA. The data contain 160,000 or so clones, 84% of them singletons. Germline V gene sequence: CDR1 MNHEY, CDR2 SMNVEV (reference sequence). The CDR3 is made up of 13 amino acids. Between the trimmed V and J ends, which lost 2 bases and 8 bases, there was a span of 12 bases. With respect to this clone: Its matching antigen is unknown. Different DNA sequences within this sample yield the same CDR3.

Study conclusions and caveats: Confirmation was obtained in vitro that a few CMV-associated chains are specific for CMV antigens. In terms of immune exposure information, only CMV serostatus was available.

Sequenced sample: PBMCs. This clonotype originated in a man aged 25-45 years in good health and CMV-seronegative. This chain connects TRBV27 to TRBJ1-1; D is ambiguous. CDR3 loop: CASSLDSLEEAFF. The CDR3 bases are TGTGCCAGCAGTTTAGATTCACTAGAAGAAGCTTTCTTT.